The present entry profiles one TCR beta chain with its context. Its antigen is unknown. This sample was taken from a study of cytomegalovirus exposure and HLA in healthy donors. Study-wide context: The early release's HLA-typed donors yielded approximately 81 million unique TCRs. Whole-study results and caveats: Common viral pathogens seemed, in a later analysis, to connect with several of the most significant clusters. Investigators reported 150 to 200 TCR beta chains as tied to cytomegalovirus.

Trimming took 5 bases from V and 0 from J, leaving 10 bases between them. The CDR3 is 15 amino acids. From germline, CDR1 is LNHDA and CDR2 SQIVND (reference sequence). PCR was performed using 60 Vbeta and 13 Jbeta primers. TCRdb's table, derived via immunoSEQ multiplex PCR, lists solely in-frame clones and lacks some. The specimen's table records tens of thousands of clones. This TCR was recovered from a woman aged 45 to 65 in good health and CMV-seropositive. The gene calls are TRBV19 and TRBJ2-2, with D tentatively TRBD2 (6 bases). Sequenced sample: PBMCs. The CDR3, as DNA: TGTGCCAGTAGTCAGTCGGGGGCGAACACCGGGGAGCTGTTTTTT. It encodes CASSQSGANTGELFF.